The sequence of this T cell receptor beta chain was determined in a study of blood T cell repertoires in COVID-19. Study details: Whether acute or convalescent, the COVID-19 samples came from the United States, Italy and Spain. Sample material is recorded as cDNA or gDNA derived from T cells, B-cell-depleted T cells, or PBMCs.

In the original workflow: Counts of nucleated cells, estimated from reference gene primer amplification, were obtained. Libraries were prepared by immunoSEQ multiplex PCR; TCRdb keeps only in-frame clonotypes and omits some of them. That table gives V, J and clone size, and the DNA gave D and trimming. The sample has tens of thousands of clones; about 90% are singletons. In the case of this clone: Germline is not matched at one junction end, which may reflect a read error.

The CDR3 is made up of 11 amino acids. Per germline, CDR1 SNHLY and CDR2 FYNNEI. Sequencing was done on a sample of peripheral blood. The receptor's source is a man between 70 and 80 years old with active COVID-19. The chain employs TRBV2 and TRBJ2-7, with 10 bases lining up with TRBD1. The CDR3 DNA reads as TGTGCCAGCAGCGTTTCATGGACAGGGGGTTTC. Amino acids: CASSVSWTGGF.